Reported below is one TCR beta chain. Its target is not known. A much more abundant neighbour one base away suggests this may be a read error. The record originates from a study of glioma-infiltrating T cells. Overall study context: Blood libraries targeted about 4.5- to 11-fold coverage of about one million T cells.

Amplification of TCR alpha and beta CDR3 regions from RNA used iRepertoire nested multiplex PCR. One-step reverse transcription and amplification started from around 100-400 ng of tissue mRNA or PBMC total RNA. A single record per CDR3 protein comes from TCRdb applying MiXCR to the multiplex PCR reads. The profile shows 300,000 to 450,000 distinct CDR3 sequences, 35% to 45% of them singletons. General observations from the study: Signature shared blood CDR3 motifs were enriched in low-divergence and depleted in high-divergence patients. Tissue and blood shared very few CDR3 sequences.

CDR3 length: 12 amino acids. In germline, CDR1 is DFQATT, CDR2 SNEGSKA (reference sequence). Material: glioma tissue, nonneoplastic brain tissue, or PBMCs (not recorded which). The TCR comes from a human donor with low-grade glioma or glioblastoma, undergoing nonglioma brain surgery, or in good health (not recorded which). V is TRBV20-1 and J is TRBJ1-2; 7 nucleotides agree with TRBD1. The CDR3, as DNA: TGCAGTCTCGGGACAGCCTACTATAGCTACACCTTC. Translating it yields CSLGTAYYSYTF.